The clone carrying this T cell receptor (beta chain) was observed once. The sample belongs to a study of blood T cell repertoires in COVID-19. This table comes from immunoSEQ multiplex PCR, and its TCRdb copy is limited to in-frame clones, with some not included. The sample includes more than 95,000 clones, approximately 82% seen only once; the top ten take roughly 5.5%. V gave up 7 bases and J gave up 11 bases, with 20 bases separating them. The CDR3 is made up of 13 amino acids. Germline CDR1 and CDR2: SGHAT and FQNNGV. This sequence originates from an elderly man with active or convalescent COVID-19. The material sequenced was peripheral blood. This sequence joins TRBV11-2 and TRBJ2-5, with a weak D call TRBD2 (6 bases). This CDR3 is CASTPLGGTLQYF. CDR3 coding DNA: TGTGCCAGCACTCCCTTGGGCGGGACGCTTCAGTACTTC. The complete variable domain, with remaining parts taken from reference TRBV11-2 and TRBJ2-5, reads EAGVAQSPRYKIIEKRQSVAFWCNPISGHATLYWYQQILGQGPKLLIQFQNNGVVDDSQLPKDRFSAERLKGVDSTLKIQPAKLEDSAVYLCASTPLGGTLQYFGPGTRLLVL.